These T cell receptor beta chains were read from a single sample in a study of T cell clonotyping in hematopoietic cell transplantation. Assay used: immunoSEQ multiplex PCR; TCRdb lists only in-frame clones, some missing. The data show 9,000 to 15,000 clones, less than 60% seen once. Sequenced sample: peripheral blood mononuclear cells. All receptors come from a man aged 50 or older in good health. Some clones in this sample may be carry-over from other donors' samples. CDR3s include the opening cysteine and the closing phenylalanine or tryptophan. Each record gives: J gene, D gene, clone size, V gene, CDR3 protein, CDR3 DNA. D genes are given only for firm matches. Clone size is given for some rows only: seen once, a few or many times, or a class if the clone is expanded.

TRBJ2-7,.,.,TRBV11-2,CASSGKGQPGDEQYF,TGTGCCAGCAGCGGAAAAGGACAGCCCGGCGACGAGCAGTACTTC
TRBJ2-5,.,few,TRBV5-4,CASSLGQVKETQYF,TGTGCCAGCAGCTTGGGGCAGGTCAAGGAGACCCAGTACTTC
TRBJ2-7,.,.,TRBV10-3,CAISESRTTLYEQYF,TGTGCCATCAGTGAGTCCAGGACAACCCTATACGAGCAGTACTTC
TRBJ2-5,.,medium-sized,TRBV6-4,CASSTGMGDQETQYF,TGTGCCAGCAGCACAGGGATGGGGGACCAAGAGACCCAGTACTTC
TRBJ1-2,.,.,TRBV10-3,CAILDTNYGYTF,TGTGCCATCCTGGACACTAACTATGGCTACACCTTC
TRBJ2-3,.,few,TRBV9,CASSKGLTTDTQYF,TGTGCCAGCAGCAAGGGCCTTACCACAGATACGCAGTATTTT
TRBJ2-3,.,.,TRBV10-1,CASSALGTDTQYF,TGCGCCAGCAGTGCCCTTGGAACAGATACGCAGTATTTT
TRBJ1-3,.,.,TRBV30,CAWSDRRREQGTIYF,TGTGCCTGGAGTGACCGCCGCAGGGAGCAGGGCACCATATATTTT
TRBJ2-5,.,few,TRBV30,CAWSVLVGPAYF,TGTGCCTGGAGTGTACTTGTAGGGCCAGCGTACTTC
TRBJ2-1,.,.,TRBV30,CAWGMTSYNEQFF,TGTGCCTGGGGGATGACCTCCTACAATGAGCAGTTCTTC
TRBJ2-1,TRBD2,.,TRBV6-4,CASSEDGGRYNEQFF,TGTGCCAGCAGTGAGGACGGCGGGAGATACAATGAGCAGTTCTTC
TRBJ2-6,TRBD1,few,TRBV7-9,CARGDRDSGANVLTF,TGTGCCAGGGGGGACAGGGACTCTGGGGCCAACGTCCTGACTTTC
TRBJ1-5,.,.,TRBV4-2,CASQQGRGGTQHF,TGTGCCAGCCAGCAGGGCAGGGGAGGGACCCAGCATTTT
TRBJ2-7,TRBD1,few,TRBV30,CAWSPGTGIYEQYF,TGTGCCTGGAGTCCCGGGACAGGGATATACGAGCAGTACTTC
TRBJ2-3,TRBD2,.,TRBV29-1,CSGSGTITDTQYF,TGCAGCGGCTCCGGGACTATCACAGATACGCAGTATTTT
TRBJ1-5,.,few,TRBV7-2,CASSLATMPQHF,TGTGCCAGCAGCTTAGCGACTATGCCCCAGCATTTT
TRBJ1-2,.,.,TRBV27,CASSPQGLGYTF,TGTGCCAGCAGTCCACAGGGCCTGGGCTACACCTTC
TRBJ1-6,TRBD1,few,TRBV6-1,CASSRTGEVTLHF,TGTGCCAGCAGTCGGACAGGGGAAGTAACCCTCCACTTT
TRBJ2-1,.,few,TRBV9,CASSVESQNIEQFF,TGTGCCAGCAGCGTAGAGAGCCAAAACATTGAGCAGTTCTTC
TRBJ2-7,TRBD2,.,TRBV6-5,CASSGLAGKYEQYF,TGTGCCAGCAGCGGACTAGCGGGAAAATACGAGCAGTACTTC
TRBJ2-5,.,.,TRBV30,CAWRGAQIFTGTQYF,TGTGCCTGGAGGGGGGCGCAAATATTCACTGGGACCCAGTACTTC
TRBJ1-1,.,few,TRBV29-1,CSAAHTENTEAFF,TGCAGCGCCGCACACACAGAAAACACTGAAGCTTTCTTT
TRBJ2-3,TRBD2,.,TRBV5-1,CASSSGLAGARRTDTQYF,TGCGCCAGCAGCTCGGGACTAGCGGGGGCAAGGCGCACAGATACGCAGTATTTT
TRBJ1-1,.,.,TRBV30,CAWSFTEAFF,TGTGCCTGGAGTTTTACTGAAGCTTTCTTT
TRBJ1-1,.,.,TRBV28,CASISNTEAFF,TGTGCCAGCATCTCGAACACTGAAGCTTTCTTT
TRBJ1-5,.,.,TRBV4-2,CASSQDRGGRWTQHF,TGTGCCAGCAGCCAAGACAGGGGCGGCAGGTGGACCCAGCATTTT
TRBJ1-5,TRBD1,.,TRBV6-5,CTSRGGWGNQPQHF,TGTACCAGCAGAGGGGGCTGGGGCAATCAGCCCCAGCATTTT
TRBJ1-2,TRBD1,.,TRBV27,CASSWSGTGWANGYTF,TGTGCCAGCAGTTGGTCCGGGACAGGGTGGGCCAATGGCTACACCTTC
TRBJ2-7,.,.,TRBV4-1,CASSRSREYEQYF,TGCGCCAGCAGCCGATCCAGGGAATACGAGCAGTACTTC
TRBJ1-4,TRBD1,once,TRBV30,CAGDREDEKLFF,TGTGCCGGGGACAGGGAGGATGAAAAACTGTTTTTT
TRBJ2-3,.,once,TRBV4-2,CASSPGAEITDTQYF,TGTGCCAGCAGCCCAGGGGCGGAAATCACAGATACGCAGTATTTT
TRBJ2-3,TRBD2,.,TRBV7-2,CASSSGGRATDTQYF,TGTGCCAGCAGTTCGGGGGGGAGGGCGACAGATACGCAGTATTTT
TRBJ2-5,.,.,TRBV7-2,CASSPDGVGYETQYF,TGTGCCAGCAGCCCCGACGGGGTGGGGTACGAGACCCAGTACTTC
TRBJ2-1,TRBD1,.,TRBV5-1,CASSISGTGHNEQFF,TGCGCCAGCAGCATTTCCGGGACAGGCCACAATGAGCAGTTCTTC
TRBJ2-7,.,.,TRBV29-1,CSAAGGDSYEQYF,TGCAGCGCCGCTGGGGGTGACTCCTACGAGCAGTACTTC
TRBJ2-7,TRBD1,few,TRBV27,CASSLTPPGQGANEQYF,TGTGCCAGCAGTCTCACCCCTCCGGGACAGGGGGCTAACGAGCAGTACTTC
TRBJ1-1,.,medium-sized,TRBV11-1,CARGWGNTEAFF,TGTGCCCGGGGGTGGGGAAACACTGAAGCTTTCTTT
TRBJ2-3,.,.,TRBV7-6,CASSLSTDTQYF,TGTGCCAGCAGCCTTAGCACAGATACGCAGTATTTT
TRBJ1-5,.,few,TRBV6-5,CASSTPNQPQHF,TGTGCCAGCAGTACCCCCAATCAGCCCCAGCATTTT
TRBJ2-7,.,.,TRBV7-2,CASSPGGPAEQYF,TGTGCCAGCAGCCCCGGGGGCCCTGCCGAGCAGTACTTC
TRBJ2-1,TRBD2,.,TRBV2,CASSAPTSGSSRNEQFF,TGTGCCAGCAGTGCCCCGACTAGCGGGAGTAGTCGCAATGAGCAGTTCTTC
TRBJ1-5,.,.,TRBV30,CACRQGNQPQHF,TGTGCCTGTCGACAGGGCAATCAGCCCCAGCATTTT
TRBJ2-7,.,few,TRBV25-1,CASSESYEQYF,TGTGCCAGCAGTGAGTCCTACGAGCAGTACTTC
TRBJ2-7,TRBD1,.,TRBV19,CASSVTGGAFSEQYF,TGTGCCAGTAGTGTGACAGGGGGCGCTTTCTCCGAGCAGTACTTC
TRBJ1-2,TRBD1,few,TRBV5-4,CASSDPSGGAYGYTF,TGTGCCAGCAGCGACCCCTCAGGGGGAGCCTATGGCTACACCTTC
TRBJ2-7,.,.,TRBV30,CAWSVGQGTYEQYF,TGTGCCTGGAGTGTAGGTCAGGGAACCTACGAGCAGTACTTC